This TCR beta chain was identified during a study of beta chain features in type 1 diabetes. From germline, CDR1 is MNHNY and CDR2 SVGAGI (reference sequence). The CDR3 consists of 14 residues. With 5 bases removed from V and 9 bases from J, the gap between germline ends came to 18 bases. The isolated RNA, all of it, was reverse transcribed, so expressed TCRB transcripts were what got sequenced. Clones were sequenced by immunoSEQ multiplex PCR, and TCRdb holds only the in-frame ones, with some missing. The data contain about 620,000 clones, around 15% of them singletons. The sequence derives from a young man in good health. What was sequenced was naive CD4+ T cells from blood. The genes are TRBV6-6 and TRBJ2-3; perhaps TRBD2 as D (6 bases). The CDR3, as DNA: TGTGCCAGCAGTCCGTCCTTGACTAGTGTAACGCAGTATTTT. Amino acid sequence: CASSPSLTSVTQYF.